These 18 T cell receptor beta chains came from one sample sequenced in a study of shared clonotypes between healthy human individuals. The repertoire was sequenced with immunoSEQ multiplex PCR; TCRdb's copy has only in-frame clones and lacks some. The sample includes some 1 million clones, around 76% seen only once; the top ten take approximately 1.5%. The specimen sequenced was memory CD4+ T cells sorted from blood. Subset specified: CD45RA-negative fraction. These receptor sequences come from a young man in good health.

About this clone: A far larger clone is off by one base, so a read error is likely. V gene TRBV7-6 combines with J gene TRBJ2-2; D remains ambiguous. Between the trimmed V and J ends, which lost 1 base and 6 bases, there was a span of 3 bases. CDR3 length equals 12 residues. Per the germline V gene, CDR1 is SGHVS and CDR2 is FNYEAQ. The CDR3 nucleotides are TGTGCCAGCAGCTTAGTCTCCGGGGAGCTGTTTTTT. Its protein is CASSLVSGELFF.

This chain links TRBV15 with TRBJ1-1; 10 bases fit TRBD1. V was pared by 2 bases and J by 1 base, with 1 base of the junction left unmatched. The CDR3 totals 15 residues. The germline V gene has CDR1 LNHNV and CDR2 YYDKDF (reference sequence). The CDR3 DNA sequence: TGTGCCACCAGCAGACGACAGGGGGCGAACACTGAAGCTTTCTTT. Encoded protein: CATSRRQGANTEAFF.

The chain recombines TRBV7-2 with TRBJ1-5; D is ambiguous. The length of the CDR3 is 15 residues. Germline loops: CDR1 SGHTA, CDR2 FQGNSA. Trimming took off 1 base at V and 7 bases at J, with 14 bases between the two ends. In nucleotides, the CDR3 is TGTGCCAGCAGCTTAGATGGGCAGGTCGGGCAGCCCCAGCATTTT. The encoded protein is CASSLDGQVGQPQHF.

V is TRBV7-9 and J is TRBJ1-2; D gene unclear. Germline lookup yields CDR1 SEHNR and CDR2 FQNEAQ (reference sequence). Trimming stripped 4 bases from V and 6 bases from J, with 3 bases between. The length of the CDR3 is 10 residues. CDR3 residues: CASSSDGYTF. The CDR3 DNA follows: TGTGCCAGCAGCTCAGATGGCTACACCTTC.

This chain links TRBV9 with TRBJ2-3; D is ambiguous. The V end was cut by 0 bases, the J end by 0 bases, with 11 bases between. Looked up from germline, CDR1 is SGDLS and CDR2 is YYNGEE. The CDR3 consists of 16 residues. CDR3 DNA: TGTGCCAGCAGCGTAGGAACGTCCACTAGCACAGATACGCAGTATTTT. Translating it yields CASSVGTSTSTDTQYF.

The V gene is TRBV9, the J gene TRBJ2-3; tentative D call: TRBD2 (5 bases). The V end lost 2 bases, the J end lost 1 base, and 14 bases lay between the germline ends. CDR1 and CDR2 (germline): SGDLS, YYNGEE. The CDR3 totals 16 residues. CDR3 nucleotide sequence: TGTGCCAGCAGCGTTTCGGGAACCTCGGGCACAGATACGCAGTATTTT. Protein product: CASSVSGTSGTDTQYF.

This clone has just a few counts. The rearrangement joins TRBV30 to TRBJ1-1; D is unclear. The germline V gene encodes CDR1 GTSNPN and CDR2 SVGIG (reference sequence). CDR3 length: 13 amino acids. V lost 6 bases and J 1 base, leaving 12 bases between the germline ends. For the CDR3, the DNA is TGTGCCTGTGAGAGACAAACGAACACTGAAGCTTTCTTT. It specifies CACERQTNTEAFF.

The chain recombines TRBV28 with TRBJ1-5, with unresolved D. The V gene's germline CDR1 is MDHEN and CDR2 SYDVKM. This CDR3 contains 18 residues. V lost 7 bases and J 1 base, leaving 23 bases between the germline ends. Written as DNA, the CDR3 is TGTGCCAGCAAAAGTCGGGCGGCTGTATTAAAAAGCAATCAGCCCCAGCATTTT. Translation gives CASKSRAAVLKSNQPQHF.

The chain uses TRBV11-2 and TRBJ1-1; D is undetermined. This CDR3 is built from 17 residues. Germline V gene data show CDR1 as SGHAT and CDR2 as FQNNGV. Trimming cost V 1 base and J 5 bases, with 20 bases left between them. CDR3 loop: CASSLGRLGAPSTEAFF. CDR3 DNA: TGTGCCAGCAGCTTAGGGCGCCTAGGCGCACCATCGACTGAAGCTTTCTTT.

The gene calls are TRBV6-1 and TRBJ2-1; 13 bases fit TRBD2. V was pared by 1 base and J by 0 bases, with 6 bases of the junction left unmatched. Germline CDR1 is MNHNS and CDR2 is SASEGT. The CDR3 runs 19 residues. CDR3 region: CASSEVLTSGRSSYNEQFF. CDR3 DNA: TGTGCCAGCAGTGAAGTCTTGACTAGCGGGAGGAGCTCCTACAATGAGCAGTTCTTC.

A remark on this clone: Its ends do not fully match the called genes, so a read error is possible. This chain joins TRBV7-8 and TRBJ1-2, with a weak D call TRBD1 (6 bases). The germline gives CDR1 SGHVS, CDR2 FQNEAQ. The CDR3 covers 14 residues. The CDR3: CATSRARTDYGYTF. The CDR3 coding sequence is TGTGCCACCAGCAGGGCTCGGACAGACTATGGCTACACCTTC. Full variable domain (rest looked up from reference TRBV7-8 and TRBJ1-2): GAGVSQSPRYKVAKRGQDVALRCDPISGHVSLFWYQQALGQGPEFLTYFQNEAQLDKSGLPSDRFFAERPEGSVSTLKIQRTQQEDSAVYLCATSRARTDYGYTFGSGTRLTVV.

CDR3 in amino acids: CSVGGAGETQYF. In DNA, the CDR3 is TGCAGCGTTGGAGGGGCCGGGGAGACCCAGTACTTC. J is TRBJ2-5 and V is TRBV29-1; either TRBD1 or TRBD2 may supply D (5 bases each). The CDR3 is 12 residues long. Per germline, CDR1 SQVTM and CDR2 ANQGSEA. V was trimmed by 4 bases and J by 5 bases, leaving 11 bases between them. Together with reference TRBV29-1 and TRBJ2-5, the CDR3 gives the full variable domain: SAVISQKPSRDICQRGTSLTIQCQVDSQVTMMFWYRQQPGQSLTLIATANQGSEATYESGFVIDKFPISRPNLTFSTLTVSNMSPEDSSIYLCSVGGAGETQYFGPGTRLLVL.

The chain couples TRBV7-9 to TRBJ2-3; D not resolved. Germline V gene data show CDR1 as SEHNR and CDR2 as FQNEAQ (reference sequence). This CDR3 contains 11 residues. V gave up 8 bases and J gave up 0 bases, with 3 bases separating them. The CDR3 DNA reads TGTGCCAGCGGGAGCACAGATACGCAGTATTTT. It specifies CASGSTDTQYF.

The chain carries TRBV30 and TRBJ1-2; D ambiguous. There are 13 residues in the CDR3. The germline V gene has CDR1 GTSNPN and CDR2 SVGIG (reference sequence). V was pared by 2 bases and J by 0 bases, with 7 bases between. CDR3 protein: CAWSLGPNYGYTF. The CDR3 nucleotides are TGTGCCTGGAGTTTAGGCCCTAACTATGGCTACACCTTC.

Regarding this clone: The same CDR3 can be traced to other DNA sequences in this sample. The chain couples TRBV5-1 to TRBJ1-1; a possible D gene is TRBD1 (6 bases). CDR1 is SGHRS, CDR2 YFSETQ, per germline. The V and J ends lost 2 bases and 1 base respectively, with 12 bases between them. The CDR3 consists of 15 residues. CDR3 bases: TGCGCCAGCAGCTTAGGGGGGACCGCGAACACTGAAGCTTTCTTT. Its protein is CASSLGGTANTEAFF.

This clone showed up just a few times. This chain links TRBV18 with TRBJ1-4; D not certain. This CDR3 spans 15 amino acids. Germline V gene lookup returns CDR1 KGHSH and CDR2 LQKENI. Trimming took 3 bases from V and 2 from J, leaving 10 bases between them. The CDR3 DNA is TGTGCCAGCTCACCGGTGGGGAGTACTAATGAAAAACTGTTTTTT. It specifies CASSPVGSTNEKLFF.

This chain links TRBV30 with TRBJ2-1, with 12 bases identical to TRBD2. The CDR3 has 20 amino acids. Unmatched junction bases numbered 17, after V lost 5 bases and J lost 0 bases. The germline gives CDR1 GTSNPN, CDR2 SVGIG (reference sequence). CDR3 nucleotides: TGTGCCTGGGACGCGTACGGGCTAGCGGGAGGGGTGAGCTCCTACAATGAGCAGTTCTTC. It is translated as CAWDAYGLAGGVSSYNEQFF.

About this clone itself: A much larger clonotype is one base distant, so this may be a read error. V usage is TRBV5-1 and J usage is TRBJ1-1; tentative D call: TRBD1 (5 bases). Germline CDR1 SGHRS, CDR2 YFSETQ. This CDR3 has 15 amino acids. The V end lost 9 bases, the J end lost 1 base, and 19 bases lay between the germline ends. DNA for the CDR3: TGCGCCAACGCAACAGGATTTGCCGCGAACACTGAAGCTTTCTTT. Translating it yields CANATGFAANTEAFF.